The 7 T cell receptor beta chains in this list originate from one sample, sequenced in a study of metastatic and nonmetastatic thyroid tumors. TCRdb re-analyzed the PCR reads through MiXCR. The data contain roughly 35,000 clones, around 17% of them singletons. Thyroid surgery was performed in patients who had received no treatment beforehand. Sequenced material: blood. Source of these receptors: a female donor with papillary thyroid cancer or a benign thyroid nodule (not recorded which). Some clones in this sample may be carry-over from other donors' samples.

This clone was found many times. J is TRBJ2-3 and V is TRBV7-3; D is undetermined. Trimming shortened V by 5 bases and J by 2 bases, and 17 bases separated the two germline ends. The germline V gene encodes CDR1 SGHTA and CDR2 FQGTGA. The CDR3 runs to 16 residues. The chain's CDR3 is CASSLYPGGYTDTQYF. CDR3 DNA sequence: TGTGCCAGCAGCCTATACCCGGGCGGCTACACAGATACGCAGTATTTT.

This clone has more than one count but fewer than ten. This rearrangement joins TRBV6-1 to TRBJ2-1; 8 nucleotides match TRBD2. CDR1 is MNHNS, CDR2 SASEGT, per germline. The ends lost 10 bases at V and 8 bases at J; junction bases unmatched: 16. The CDR3 has 15 amino acids. The CDR3 is CANREGGLGSDEQFF. For the CDR3, the DNA is TGTGCCAACAGGGAAGGGGGACTAGGGTCCGATGAGCAGTTCTTC.

This clone qualifies as medium-sized. The chain links TRBV12-3 or TRBV12-4 to TRBJ2-7, with D tentatively TRBD1 or TRBD2 (6 bases each). The ends were cut back, 3 bases at V and 5 bases at J, with 14 bases in the middle. The CDR3 sequence is 14 residues long. The CDR3 DNA reads TGTGCCAGCAGTTTGAGGGGGGAACGGAACGAGCAGTACTTC. Translation: CASSLRGERNEQYF.

This clone was recorded at least ten times. V usage is TRBV5-1 and J usage is TRBJ2-6, with no clear D. V was trimmed by 6 bases and J by 2 bases, leaving 6 bases between them. The CDR3 extends over 13 amino acids. CDR1 is SGHRS and CDR2 is YFSETQ in the germline V gene. The CDR3, as DNA: TGCGCCAGCACCGCCCCTGGGGCCAACGTCCTGACTTTC. It codes for CASTAPGANVLTF.

Concerning this clone itself: A much bigger clone sits one base away, suggesting this may be a read error. The sample carries other DNA sequences with the same CDR3. J is TRBJ2-7 and V is TRBV28, with D perhaps matching TRBD1 (6 bases). The germline V gene has CDR1 MDHEN and CDR2 SYDVKM. CDR3 length equals 14 residues. The DNA of the CDR3 is TGCGCCAGCAGTCCCAGGGGTTTGATATACGAGCAGTACTTC. Translating it yields CASSPRGLIYEQYF. The full variable domain, with the rest looked up from reference TRBV28 and TRBJ2-7, is DVKVTQSSRYLVKRTGEKVFLECVQDMDHENMFWYRQDPGLGLRLIYFSYDVKMKEKGDIPEGYSVSREKKERFSLILESASTNQTSMYLCASSPRGLIYEQYFGPGTRLTVT.

This clone was found many times. J is TRBJ1-1 and V is TRBV7-9, with D perhaps matching TRBD1 (5 bases). Between the trimmed V and J ends, which lost 5 bases and 4 bases, there was a span of 17 bases. The CDR3 consists of 15 residues. The germline V gene has CDR1 SEHNR and CDR2 FQNEAQ (reference sequence). This CDR3 is CASSPRGGAGTEAFF. The CDR3 coding sequence is TGTGCCAGCAGCCCACGGGGAGGGGCCGGCACTGAAGCTTTCTTT.

This clone has at least ten counts. The chain couples TRBV30 to TRBJ2-2; weak D call: TRBD1 (6 bases). The CDR3 consists of 15 residues. Germline CDR1 reads GTSNPN; CDR2 reads SVGIG (reference sequence). V was shortened by 5 bases and J by 5 bases, with 18 bases between the two germline ends. The CDR3 protein is CAWLTGFRETGELFF. CDR3 nucleotides: TGTGCCTGGTTAACAGGGTTTCGTGAGACCGGGGAGCTGTTTTTT.